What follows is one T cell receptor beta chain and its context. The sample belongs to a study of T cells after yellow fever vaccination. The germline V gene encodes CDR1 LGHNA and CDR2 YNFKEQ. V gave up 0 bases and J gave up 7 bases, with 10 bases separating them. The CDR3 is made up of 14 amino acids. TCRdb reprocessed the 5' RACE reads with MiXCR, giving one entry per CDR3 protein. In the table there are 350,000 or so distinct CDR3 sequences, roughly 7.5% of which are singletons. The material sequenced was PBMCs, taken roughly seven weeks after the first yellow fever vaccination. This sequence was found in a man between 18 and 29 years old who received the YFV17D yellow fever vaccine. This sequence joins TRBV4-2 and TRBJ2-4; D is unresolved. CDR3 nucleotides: TGTGCCAGCAGCCAAGAGGGGATCCGGAACATTCAGTACTTC. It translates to CASSQEGIRNIQYF.